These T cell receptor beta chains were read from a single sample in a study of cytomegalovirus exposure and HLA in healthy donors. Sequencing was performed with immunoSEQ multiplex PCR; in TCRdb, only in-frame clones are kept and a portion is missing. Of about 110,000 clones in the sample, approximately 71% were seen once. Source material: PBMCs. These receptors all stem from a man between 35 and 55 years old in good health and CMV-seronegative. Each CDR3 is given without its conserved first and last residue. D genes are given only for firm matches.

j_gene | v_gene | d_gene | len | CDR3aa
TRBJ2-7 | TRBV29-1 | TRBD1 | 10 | SVVARGNEQY
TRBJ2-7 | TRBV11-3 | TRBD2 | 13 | ASSPRAGVVGEQY
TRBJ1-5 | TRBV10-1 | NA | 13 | ASRVIQGGGQPQH
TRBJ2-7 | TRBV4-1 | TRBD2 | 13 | ASSQDPAGGYEQY
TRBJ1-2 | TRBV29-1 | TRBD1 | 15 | SVEDPGQGASNYGYT
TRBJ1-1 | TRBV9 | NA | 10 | ASSPGYTEAF
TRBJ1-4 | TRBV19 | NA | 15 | ASSTPGGSGTNEKLF
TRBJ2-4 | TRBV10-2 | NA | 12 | ASSEHGRQNIQY
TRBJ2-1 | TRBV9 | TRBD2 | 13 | ASSQGAGAYNEQF
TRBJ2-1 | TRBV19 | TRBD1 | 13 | ASSIGQGTYNEQF
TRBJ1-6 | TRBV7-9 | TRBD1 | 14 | ASSFGAGGYNSPLH